These 9 T cell receptor beta chains were all obtained from the same sample, sequenced in a study of neoadjuvant nivolumab and ipilimumab in lung cancer. Sequencing was performed with immunoSEQ multiplex PCR; in TCRdb, only in-frame clones are kept and a portion is missing. The table includes 5,000 to 6,500 clones, roughly 61% detected once. The source material was tumor tissue, sampled after neoadjuvant nivolumab, alone or with ipilimumab, at or shortly before surgery. Receptor source: an adult with non-small cell lung cancer.

In its sample, this clone ranks as large. This chain links TRBV29-1 with TRBJ2-1, with D possibly TRBD2 on 5 matching bases. The CDR3 contains 13 residues. CDR1 is SQVTM, CDR2 ANQGSEA, per germline. Trimming pared 1 base from V and 10 bases from J, leaving 14 bases between. The CDR3 loop is CSVEAMGSGEQFF. The CDR3 nucleotides read TGCAGCGTTGAAGCCATGGGATCGGGAGAGCAGTTCTTC.

By frequency in the sample, this clone is medium-sized. This chain connects TRBV18 to TRBJ2-5; 9 nucleotides agree with TRBD1. The CDR3 sequence is 13 residues long. V lost 5 bases to trimming and J lost 5 bases; unmatched junction nucleotides: 3. From germline, CDR1 is KGHSH and CDR2 LQKENI. In nucleotides, the CDR3 is TGTGCCAGCTCAGTGGGACAGGGTGAGACCCAGTACTTC. As protein: CASSVGQGETQYF.

J is TRBJ2-7 and V is TRBV18; D gene uncertain. V was pared by 2 bases and J by 3 bases, with 14 bases between. Germline V lookup: CDR1 KGHSH, CDR2 LQKENI. The CDR3 has 15 amino acids. This CDR3 reads CASSPWQFPFYEQYF. In nucleotides, the CDR3 is TGTGCCAGCTCACCATGGCAATTTCCCTTCTACGAGCAGTACTTC.

The chain employs TRBV6-1 and TRBJ2-5; the D is unclear. The V gene lost 6 bases and the J gene lost 7 bases, with 12 bases spanning the gap. Looked up from germline, CDR1 is MNHNS and CDR2 is SASEGT. The CDR3 runs to 12 residues. The CDR3 region is CASSRAFGTQYF. CDR3 nucleotides: TGTGCCAGCAGCCGGGCCTTCGGGACCCAGTACTTC.

This clone was picked up a small number of times. The chain carries TRBV7-2 and TRBJ2-4; D ambiguous. Germline V CDR1 and CDR2: SGHTA, FQGNSA. The CDR3 length is 12 residues. Trimming pared 4 bases from V and 6 bases from J, leaving 7 bases between. This chain's CDR3 is CASSSPLNIQYF. CDR3 DNA sequence: TGTGCCAGCAGCTCCCCTCTAAACATTCAGTACTTC.

V gene TRBV28 combines with J gene TRBJ2-7; TRBD1 or TRBD2 may be the D gene (5 bases each). The germline V gene has CDR1 MDHEN and CDR2 SYDVKM. CDR3 length equals 14 residues. Trimming removed 4 bases at V and 3 bases at J, with 13 bases between. CDR3 loop: CASSSPGTVYEQYF. DNA of the CDR3: TGTGCCAGCAGTTCCCCCGGGACCGTCTACGAGCAGTACTTC.

The gene calls are TRBV7-4 and TRBJ2-7; D might be TRBD2 (6 bases). Germline V gives CDR1 SGHVT, CDR2 SQSDAQ. Trimming shortened V by 1 base and J by 4 bases, and 14 bases separated the two germline ends. The CDR3 is made up of 15 amino acids. In nucleotides, the CDR3 is TGTGCCAGCAGCTTAGGGGGCCGGCTAGCGTACGAGCAGTACTTC. Its translation: CASSLGGRLAYEQYF.

This sequence joins TRBV27 and TRBJ2-7, with TRBD1 identical over 7 bases. There are 13 residues in the CDR3. Germline-derived CDR1 and CDR2 are MNHEY and SMNVEV (reference sequence). V dropped 2 bases and J dropped 5; count of bases not matched to a gene: 3. The chain's CDR3 is CASSLLGQNEQYF. The CDR3 bases are TGTGCCAGCAGTTTACTGGGACAGAACGAGCAGTACTTC.

CDR3 region: CASKKTRATSTDTQYF. The CDR3 coding sequence is TGTGCCAGCAAGAAAACCCGAGCCACCAGCACAGATACGCAGTATTTT. The rearrangement joins TRBV11-2 to TRBJ2-3; D gene unclear. The CDR3 consists of 16 residues. Germline CDR1 and CDR2: SGHAT and FQNNGV. The V end was cut by 7 bases, the J end by 0 bases, with 17 bases between.